This T cell receptor beta chain stems from a study of vaccination and CD4 T cells after COVID-19 (dated by TCRdb to the early 2020s). Background on the whole study: SARS-CoV-2 positivity had been established in the convalescent patients by nasal swab PCR, and mild disease was recorded in some 10 of these patients and severe disease in one. In the convalescent cohort there were six males and four females, among whom were two Hispanic individuals, seven Caucasians, two Asians and one multiracial person. Participants received two doses of either the Pfizer-BioNTech BNT162b2 vaccine (n=8) or the Moderna mRNA-1273 vaccine (n=2). Post-COVID blood samples from convalescent patients were collected a median of approximately 93 days after diagnosis, with a range of roughly 30 to 161 days. Post-vaccine blood samples were taken a median of about 70 days after the second vaccine dose, with a range of roughly 14 to 241 days. For stimulating the cultures, overlapping spike peptide pools were used, derived from SARS-CoV-2 as well as from the common cold coronaviruses HCoV-NL63, HCoV-OC43 and HCoV-229E. Control cultures received a CEFX viral epitope pool as the positive control, an HIV-1 Nef peptide pool as the negative control, or no peptide. In over 8 COVID-19 convalescent patients and a handful of infection-naive healthy vaccine recipients, researchers compared the spike-specific CD4+ TCR repertoire from before mRNA vaccination with the repertoire from after. Results the study describes overall, beyond this receptor: In convalescent patients, nearly all vaccine-specific clones (304 of 307) were found to be mono-reactive for SARS-CoV-2 spike rather than cross-reactive with common cold coronaviruses. The median number of SARS-CoV-2-reactive clonotypes rose from around 22 after infection to 38 after vaccination, but the change was not significant. Among the post-vaccine SARS-CoV-2-reactive clones in convalescent patients, a median around 90% showed up only after vaccination, which suggests vaccine-specific priming. The number of convalescent patients in the study was relatively small, and the study did not examine early timepoints following natural infection.

This sample's treatment or condition label indicates: roughly ten-day PBMC culture with coronavirus spike peptide pools or control peptides (ViraFEST assay). The ViraFEST assay, used in the study, expanded antigen-specific T cells with peptide pools and then identified the expanded clonotypes through TCR sequencing. The convalescent patients' positive SARS-CoV-2 PCR tests were from March to December 2020, which was before the Alpha, Beta and Delta variants emerged in the United States. Each well held 2 million to 2.5 million PBMCs cultured with roughly 10 ug/ml peptide pools in IMDM containing roughly 5% human AB serum and roughly 9 IU/ml IL-2. Half of the culture medium was replaced with fresh IL-2-containing medium on days 3 and 7. After 10 to 11 days of culture, CD4+ T cells were isolated by negative selection using the EasySep CD4+ T cell isolation kit. Ficoll-Paque Plus gradient centrifugation was used to isolate PBMCs from whole blood, and the isolated PBMCs were then either used fresh or cryopreserved at -140C. Each culture condition was generally run in triplicate wells.

This clonotype was observed a single time. Its cognate antigen has yet to be identified. It has no much larger one-base neighbor in the sample; base qualities were not kept. A lone read gives weak evidence. Library preparation used PCR. TCR sequencing of DNA from cultured CD4+ T cells used the Oncomine TCR Beta short-read assay at the Johns Hopkins FTIC core. Genomic DNA was extracted from the cultured CD4+ T cells with the QIAamp micro DNA kit. Oncomine TCR Beta libraries made from cultured CD4+ T cells were pooled using unique dual indexes and sequenced on an Illumina iSeq 100. The authors processed their data as follows. Non-productive sequences were removed, and CDR3s that did not start with C, did not end with F or W, or were shorter than 7 amino acids were discarded. The MANAFEST web application was used to identify antigen-specific clonotypes by comparing peptide-stimulated wells against reference wells and other culture wells. An FDR below 0.05, an odds ratio above 5, and a productive frequency above 0.1% in at least two of three replicate wells were required for clones to be considered positive. Clonotypes that were significantly expanded in both SARS-CoV-2 spike wells and at least one common cold coronavirus spike condition were defined as cross-reactive. Similarity between CDR3 sequences was evaluated in R version 3.6.1 using Levenshtein distances (stringdist) and unrooted phylogenetic trees (ape). TCRdb reanalyzed the raw reads on its own, using fastp at Q25 for trimming and MiXCR for clone calling, and kept in-frame beta chains. Under each unique CDR3 protein, matching rows form one entry showing the most common genes and DNA. The V and J calls here are based on TCRdb, not the publication. The sample profile shows under 25,000 distinct CDR3 sequences; 58% of them were found once. The top ten hold 2.8% of the sample.

The CDR3, from cysteine to phenylalanine, totals 14 residues. Left in the record is the CDR3 DNA by itself, 42 bases read in frame from the first base. Trimmed from V: 7 bases; trimmed from J: 1 base; junction bases lacking a gene match: 6. As encoded in the germline V gene, CDR1 is MNHNS while CDR2 is SASEGT. The chain is assembled from TRBV6-1 and TRBJ1-1; 7 central bases correspond to TRBD1. The specimen was CD4+ T cells from blood, cultured in vitro. The source of this sequence is a human donor who had recovered from COVID-19. The nucleotide sequence reads TGTGCCAGCACCCGACAGGGCCCGAACACTGAAGCTTTCTTT. It translates as CASTRQGPNTEAFF.